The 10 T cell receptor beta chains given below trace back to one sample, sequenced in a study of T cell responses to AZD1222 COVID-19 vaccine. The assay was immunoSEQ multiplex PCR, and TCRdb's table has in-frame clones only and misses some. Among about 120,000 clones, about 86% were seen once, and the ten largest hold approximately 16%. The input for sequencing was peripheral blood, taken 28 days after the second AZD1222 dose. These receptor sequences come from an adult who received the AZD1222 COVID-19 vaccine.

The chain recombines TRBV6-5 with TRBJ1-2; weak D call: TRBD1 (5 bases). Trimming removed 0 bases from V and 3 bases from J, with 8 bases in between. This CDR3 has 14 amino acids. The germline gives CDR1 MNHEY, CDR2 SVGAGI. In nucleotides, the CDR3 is TGTGCCAGCAGTTACTCTCCAGGGCACTATGGCTACACCTTC. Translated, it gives CASSYSPGHYGYTF.

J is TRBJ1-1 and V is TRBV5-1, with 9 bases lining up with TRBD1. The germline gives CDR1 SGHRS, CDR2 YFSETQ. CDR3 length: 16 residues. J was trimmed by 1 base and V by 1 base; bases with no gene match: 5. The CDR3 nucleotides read TGCGCCAGCAGCTTGACACAGGGGGCGCAGAACACTGAAGCTTTCTTT. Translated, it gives CASSLTQGAQNTEAFF.

Written as DNA, the CDR3 is TGTGCCAGCAGCCCTAATGGGCGATCCTACGAGCAGTACTTC. Residues: CASSPNGRSYEQYF. This chain uses TRBV7-9 with TRBJ2-7; D is unclear. V shed 5 bases and J shed 1 base, with 12 bases lying between them. This CDR3 is built from 14 residues. Germline assignment: CDR1 SEHNR and CDR2 FQNEAQ (reference sequence).

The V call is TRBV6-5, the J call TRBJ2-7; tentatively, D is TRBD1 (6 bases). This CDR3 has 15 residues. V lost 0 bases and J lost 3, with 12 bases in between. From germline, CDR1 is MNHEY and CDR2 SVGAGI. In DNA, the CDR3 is TGTGCCAGCAGTTACTCGAAGTTAGGGGGCTACGAGCAGTACTTC. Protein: CASSYSKLGGYEQYF.

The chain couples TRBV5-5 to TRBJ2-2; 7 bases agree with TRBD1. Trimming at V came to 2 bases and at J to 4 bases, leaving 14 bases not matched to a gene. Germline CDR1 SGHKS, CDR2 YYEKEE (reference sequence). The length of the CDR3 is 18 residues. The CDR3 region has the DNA TGTGCCAGCAGCTTAAGGGGGCTTGTCGATCCGGTCACCGGGGAGCTGTTTTTT. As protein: CASSLRGLVDPVTGELFF.

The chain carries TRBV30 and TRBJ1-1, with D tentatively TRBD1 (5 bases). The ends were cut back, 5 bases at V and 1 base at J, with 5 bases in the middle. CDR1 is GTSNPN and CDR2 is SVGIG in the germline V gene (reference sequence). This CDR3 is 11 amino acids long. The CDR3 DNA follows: TGTGCCTGGGGGACGAACACTGAAGCTTTCTTT. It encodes CAWGTNTEAFF.

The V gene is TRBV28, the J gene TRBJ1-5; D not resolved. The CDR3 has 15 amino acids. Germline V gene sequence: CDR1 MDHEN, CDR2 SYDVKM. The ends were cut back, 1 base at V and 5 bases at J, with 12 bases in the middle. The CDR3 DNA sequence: TGTGCCAGCAGTTTATTAGTTTGGGAGGATCAGCCCCAGCATTTT. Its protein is CASSLLVWEDQPQHF.

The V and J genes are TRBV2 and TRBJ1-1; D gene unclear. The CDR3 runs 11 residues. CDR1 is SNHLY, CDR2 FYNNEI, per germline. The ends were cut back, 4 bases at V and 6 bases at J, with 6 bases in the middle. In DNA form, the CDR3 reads TGTGCCAGCAGTGGGAGGTCTGAAGCTTTCTTT. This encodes CASSGRSEAFF.

The CDR3 protein is CASSPVNGGWRGELFF. The CDR3 coding sequence is TGTGCCAGCAGCCCCGTCAACGGGGGGTGGAGGGGGGAGCTGTTTTTT. The chain has TRBV11-2 and TRBJ2-2, with 7 bases aligning to TRBD2. CDR1 is SGHAT and CDR2 is FQNNGV in the germline V gene. There are 16 residues in the CDR3. Germline trimming cut 5 bases from V and 8 bases from J; bases unmatched to any gene: 14.

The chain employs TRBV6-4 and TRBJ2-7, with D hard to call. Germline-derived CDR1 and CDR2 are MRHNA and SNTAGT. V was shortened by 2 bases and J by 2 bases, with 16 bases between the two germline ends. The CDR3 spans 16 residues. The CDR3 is CASSDGSPPAAYEQYF. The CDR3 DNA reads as TGTGCCAGCAGTGACGGCAGCCCACCTGCGGCCTACGAGCAGTACTTC.